This T cell receptor beta chain is drawn from a study of molecular identifiers for immune sequencing clone quantification. The wider study: Replicate experiments divided RNA from roughly 21,000 or 96,000 naive CD8 cells into five parts and sequenced four.

The CDR3 sequence is 16 residues long. Each CDR3 protein is one row after TCRdb ran MiXCR on the PCR reads. The profile covers some 680,000 distinct CDR3 sequences, with 25% appearing a single time and 0.7% to 0.95% taken by the ten largest. The authors gated naive CD8 T cells as CD8+CD4-CCR7+CD45RA+ for sorting. The receptor comes from a human donor in good health. Some libraries in this study had Jurkat cell RNA spiked in. The sequencing input was naive CD8+ T cells from blood, with Jurkat cell RNA spiked in. Subset indicated: FACS-sorted CD8+CD4-CCR7+CD45RA+ naive T cells. J is TRBJ2-3 and V is TRBV21-1; TRBD2 is the table's D call, not checked against the DNA. TRBV21-1 is annotated as a pseudogene. The CDR3 region has the DNA TGTGCCAGCAACAAAAGTGAGACTAGATTGGCAGATACGCAGTATTTT. This codes for CASNKSETRLADTQYF.